These 20 T cell receptor beta chains share one sample of origin, sequenced in a study of T cell clonotyping in hematopoietic cell transplantation. Time point described: recipient sample about 28 days before transplant, after cytoreduction. Using immunoSEQ multiplex PCR, the repertoire was profiled, and TCRdb retains in-frame clones only, with some absent. The sample lists 25,000 to 30,000 clones, more than 85% occurring once. The source material was peripheral blood mononuclear cells, sampled before stem cell transplant. These TCRs come from a man aged 45-60 years with acute myeloid leukemia. Some clones in this sample may be carry-over from other donors' samples.

This chain uses TRBV6-5 with TRBJ2-7; no clear D. The CDR3 contains 14 residues. Trimming took 4 bases from V and 7 from J, leaving 17 bases between them. Germline V lookup: CDR1 MNHEY, CDR2 SVGAGI. The DNA of the CDR3 is TGTGCCAGCAGTTTGTCGAGGAACTCGGATGAGCAGTACTTC. As protein: CASSLSRNSDEQYF.

The rearrangement joins TRBV5-1 to TRBJ1-1; TRBD1 aligns across 9 bases. Germline CDR1 is SGHRS and CDR2 is YFSETQ. CDR3 length: 14 residues. V lost 4 bases to trimming and J lost 6 bases; unmatched junction nucleotides: 7. Here the CDR3 DNA reads TGCGCCAGCAGCGAGGGACAGGGTGACGCTGAAGCTTTCTTT. It is translated as CASSEGQGDAEAFF.

This rearrangement joins TRBV7-9 to TRBJ1-2; 11 positions agree with TRBD1. This CDR3 contains 14 residues. Trimming at V came to 5 bases and at J to 11 bases, leaving 10 bases not matched to a gene. From germline, CDR1 is SEHNR and CDR2 FQNEAQ (reference sequence). The DNA for the CDR3 is TGTGCCAGCAGCCGACCAGAGGACAGGGGGCAATACACCTTC. Its translation: CASSRPEDRGQYTF.

The chain recombines TRBV5-1 with TRBJ1-6; 8 nucleotides match TRBD1. This CDR3 region has 15 residues. The V and J ends lost 1 base and 7 bases, in that order; junction bases with no gene match: 4. Germline CDR1 is SGHRS and CDR2 is YFSETQ. The CDR3 region has the DNA TGCGCCAGCAGCTTGTTACAGGGGGAGAATTCACCCCTCCACTTT. Its translation: CASSLLQGENSPLHF. Supplemented by reference TRBV5-1 and TRBJ1-6, the full variable domain reads KAGVTQTPRYLIKTRGQQVTLSCSPISGHRSVSWYQQTPGQGLQFLFEYFSETQRNKGNFPGRFSGRQFSNSRSEMNVSTLELGDSALYLCASSLLQGENSPLHFGNGTRLTVT.

CDR3 bases: TGTGCCAGCTCTCGGGGGGGGCCTATAGGAACGGGCACAGATACGCAGTATTTT. Translation gives CASSRGGPIGTGTDTQYF. The chain employs TRBV5-4 and TRBJ2-3; 8 bases align to TRBD2. Germline trimming cut 7 bases from V and 1 base from J; bases unmatched to any gene: 17. The CDR3 sequence is 18 residues long. Germline V gene sequence: CDR1 SGHNT, CDR2 YYREEE (reference sequence).

The genes are TRBV10-1 and TRBJ2-7, with 11 positions matching TRBD2. Germline loops: CDR1 WNHNN, CDR2 SYGVQD (reference sequence). V dropped 11 bases and J dropped 2; count of bases not matched to a gene: 8. The CDR3 sequence is 14 residues long. DNA for the CDR3: TGCGCCCCCTCGACTAGCGGGATTACCTACGAGCAGTACTTC. It translates to CAPSTSGITYEQYF.

The chain carries TRBV25-1 and TRBJ2-4; TRBD1 agrees at 10 bases. The CDR3 sequence is 15 residues long. Germline V gene lookup returns CDR1 MGHDK and CDR2 SYGVNS. J lost 8 bases, V lost 6 bases, and 10 bases had no gene match. The chain's CDR3 is CASSSTGGSSDIQYF. The CDR3 DNA follows: TGTGCCAGCAGCTCGACAGGGGGCTCTTCGGACATTCAGTACTTC.

The chain is built from TRBV2 and TRBJ2-1; 8 bases align to TRBD2. Germline V gene sequence: CDR1 SNHLY, CDR2 FYNNEI. The CDR3 has 13 residues. V dropped 7 bases and J dropped 7; count of bases not matched to a gene: 6. The CDR3 here is CASNPGTSNEQFF. The CDR3 bases are TGTGCCAGCAACCCCGGGACTAGTAATGAGCAGTTCTTC.

The V call is TRBV7-2, the J call TRBJ1-2; D is possibly TRBD1 (6 bases). This CDR3 has 13 amino acids. The germline V gene has CDR1 SGHTA and CDR2 FQGNSA. V dropped 2 bases and J dropped 4 bases, with 8 bases sitting between them. DNA of the CDR3: TGTGCCAGCAGCTTACTGACAGGCTATGGCTACACCTTC. Residues: CASSLLTGYGYTF.

The V gene is TRBV4-1, the J gene TRBJ2-2; 9 nucleotides agree with TRBD2. The germline gives CDR1 MGHRA, CDR2 YSYEKL. J was trimmed by 4 bases and V by 3 bases; bases with no gene match: 6. The CDR3 spans 16 residues. Here the CDR3 DNA reads TGCGCCAGCAGCCATGGAATAGCGGGGGCCACCGGGGAGCTGTTTTTT. Translation: CASSHGIAGATGELFF.

The J gene is TRBJ2-7, the V gene TRBV7-2, with TRBD1 identical over 7 bases. The CDR3 runs 15 residues. CDR1 and CDR2 (germline): SGHTA, FQGNSA. V shed 5 bases and J 4 bases; nucleotides not matched to a gene: 11. The CDR3: CASSPNRGFGYEQYF. CDR3 coding DNA: TGTGCCAGCAGCCCAAACAGGGGCTTCGGATACGAGCAGTACTTC.

CDR3 loop: CASSSSGTETQYF. The CDR3 DNA is TGCGCCAGCAGCTCTAGCGGGACGGAGACCCAGTACTTC. The chain is built from TRBV5-1 and TRBJ2-5, with 9 bases aligning to TRBD2. This CDR3 is built from 13 residues. The V and J ends lost 3 bases and 5 bases, in that order; junction bases with no gene match: 2. The germline V gene encodes CDR1 SGHRS and CDR2 YFSETQ.

This chain links TRBV5-6 with TRBJ1-2; possible D gene TRBD1, 5 bases. V gave up 0 bases and J gave up 0 bases, with 9 bases separating them. The CDR3 sequence is 15 residues long. Germline V gives CDR1 SGHDT, CDR2 YYEEEE. As DNA, the CDR3 is TGTGCCAGCAGCTTGGTGGGGACGTCTAACTATGGCTACACCTTC. It specifies CASSLVGTSNYGYTF.

V gene TRBV28 combines with J gene TRBJ1-1; a possible D gene is TRBD1 (6 bases). Between the trimmed V and J ends, which lost 7 bases and 3 bases, there was a span of 12 bases. Looked up from germline, CDR1 is MDHEN and CDR2 is SYDVKM. The CDR3 has 13 residues. The CDR3 DNA reads as TGTGCCAGCAACGAAGGGGGAGACACTGAAGCTTTCTTT. It yields the protein CASNEGGDTEAFF.

The chain links TRBV9 to TRBJ2-7; 10 bases fit TRBD2. This CDR3 is built from 17 residues. The germline V gene has CDR1 SGDLS and CDR2 YYNGEE. J lost 4 bases, V lost 2 bases, and 12 bases had no gene match. The CDR3: CASSVQPLAGVKYEQYF. CDR3 bases: TGTGCCAGCAGCGTGCAACCCCTAGCGGGAGTAAAGTACGAGCAGTACTTC.

The chain joins TRBV2 to TRBJ2-7; 7 nucleotides align to TRBD1. CDR1 is SNHLY, CDR2 FYNNEI, per germline. CDR3 length equals 11 residues. The V and J ends lost 6 bases and 4 bases, in that order; junction bases with no gene match: 0. The CDR3 sequence: CASRDRYEQYF. CDR3 coding DNA: TGTGCCAGCAGGGACAGGTACGAGCAGTACTTC.

The rearrangement uses TRBV4-1 and TRBJ2-1; TRBD2 aligns across 9 bases. J gave up 4 bases and V 2 bases, and 3 bases lay outside the gene matches. Germline V gives CDR1 MGHRA, CDR2 YSYEKL. This CDR3 has 15 residues. CDR3 nucleotides: TGCGCCAGCAGCCAACAACTAGCGGGTTACAATGAGCAGTTCTTC. Translating it yields CASSQQLAGYNEQFF.

The chain carries TRBV6-1 and TRBJ2-7, with D perhaps matching TRBD1 (6 bases). This CDR3 has 13 amino acids. The germline gives CDR1 MNHNS, CDR2 SASEGT. With 6 bases removed from V and 0 bases from J, the gap between germline ends came to 9 bases. The CDR3 here is CASSNRDSYEQYF. The CDR3 nucleotides read TGTGCCAGCAGCAACAGGGACTCCTACGAGCAGTACTTC.

This clone was seen only once. The rearrangement uses TRBV7-9 and TRBJ2-1; 9 bases match TRBD2. The CDR3 consists of 17 residues. The V and J ends lost 0 bases and 5 bases, in that order; junction bases with no gene match: 8. Germline CDR1 SEHNR, CDR2 FQNEAQ (reference sequence). CDR3 residues: CASSLAIGGGVHNEQFF. Written as DNA, the CDR3 is TGTGCCAGCAGCTTAGCGATTGGCGGGGGGGTACACAATGAGCAGTTCTTC.

This rearrangement joins TRBV5-4 to TRBJ2-7; 8 bases align to TRBD2. J was trimmed by 2 bases and V by 3 bases; bases with no gene match: 1. Germline V gene data show CDR1 as SGHNT and CDR2 as YYREEE (reference sequence). This CDR3 is built from 13 residues. The CDR3 DNA reads TGTGCCAGCAGCTGGCGGGGGGCCTACGAGCAGTACTTC. It codes for CASSWRGAYEQYF.